This record concerns one T cell receptor (beta chain) sequence. The antigen remains undetermined. Trimming at V came to 5 bases and at J to 2 bases, leaving 8 bases not matched to a gene. The CDR3 length is 17 residues. From germline, CDR1 is SEHNR and CDR2 FQNEAQ (reference sequence). This record comes from a study of shared clonotypes between healthy human individuals. As for the study in general: CD4 naive and CD4 memory each took three plates per donor, while CD8 naive took two and CD8 memory one.

General observations from the study: The study drew on few donors, limiting represented genetic and exposure-history diversity. Four donors shared approximately 5% of their naive CD4 clonotypes.

Splitting of each subset's genomic DNA was done evenly across several immunoSEQ plates. Profiling relied on immunoSEQ multiplex PCR, and the TCRdb table lists in-frame clones only, not all of them. In the table there are nearly 2 million clones, about 95% of which are singletons. Terminally differentiated effector memory CD45RA+ cells were excluded by CCR7 positive selection of CD45RO-negative cells. The sequence was obtained from a man younger than 30 in good health. This chain links TRBV7-9 with TRBJ2-7; 14 bases are shared with TRBD2. Sequenced input: naive CD8+ T cells sorted from blood. CDR3: CASSVLGTSGRAYEQYF. The CDR3 DNA reads as TGTGCCAGCAGCGTACTTGGGACTAGCGGGAGAGCCTACGAGCAGTACTTC.